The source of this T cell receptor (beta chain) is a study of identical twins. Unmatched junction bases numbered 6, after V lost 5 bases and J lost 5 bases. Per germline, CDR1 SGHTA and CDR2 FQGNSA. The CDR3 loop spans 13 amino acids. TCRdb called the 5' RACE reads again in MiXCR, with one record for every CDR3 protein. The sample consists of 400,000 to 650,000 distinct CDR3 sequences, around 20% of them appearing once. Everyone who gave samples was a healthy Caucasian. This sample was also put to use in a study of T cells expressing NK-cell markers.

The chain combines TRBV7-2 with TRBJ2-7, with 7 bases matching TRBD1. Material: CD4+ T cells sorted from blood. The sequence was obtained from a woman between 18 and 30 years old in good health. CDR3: CASSLRQGHEQYF. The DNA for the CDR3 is TGTGCCAGCAGCCTCCGACAGGGACACGAGCAGTACTTC.